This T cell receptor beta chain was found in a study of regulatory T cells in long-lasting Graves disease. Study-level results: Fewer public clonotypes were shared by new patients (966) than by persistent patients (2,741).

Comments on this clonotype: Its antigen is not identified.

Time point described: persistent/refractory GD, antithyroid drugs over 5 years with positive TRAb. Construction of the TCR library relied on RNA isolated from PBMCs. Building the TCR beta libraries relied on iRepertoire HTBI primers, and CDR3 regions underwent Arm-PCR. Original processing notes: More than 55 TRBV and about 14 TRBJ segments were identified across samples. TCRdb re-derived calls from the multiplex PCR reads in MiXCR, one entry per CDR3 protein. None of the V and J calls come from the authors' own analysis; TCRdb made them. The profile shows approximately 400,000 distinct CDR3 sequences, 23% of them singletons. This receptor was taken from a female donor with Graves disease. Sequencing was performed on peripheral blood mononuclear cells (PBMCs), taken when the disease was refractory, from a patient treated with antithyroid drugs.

CDR3 loop: CASSFRRTRDRVYGDTEAFF. CDR3 DNA sequence: TGTGCCAGCAGCTTTCGCCGAACCCGGGACAGGGTTTACGGGGACACTGAAGCTTTCTTT. The chain uses TRBV7-9 and TRBJ1-1, with TRBD1 matching 9 bases. The germline CDR1 and CDR2 sequences are SEHNR and FQNEAQ (reference sequence). This CDR3 contains 20 residues. J gave up 3 bases and V 3 bases, and 20 bases lay outside the gene matches. Drawing the rest from reference TRBV7-9 and TRBJ1-1, the complete variable domain is DTGVSQNPRHKITKRGQNVTFRCDPISEHNRLYWYRQTLGQGPEFLTYFQNEAQLEKSRLLSDRFSAERPKGSFSTLEIQRTEQGDSAMYLCASSFRRTRDRVYGDTEAFFGQGTRLTVV.